This T cell receptor (beta chain) stems from a study of Ad26.COV2.S vaccination and SARS-CoV-2 variants. General study points: TCR breadth and depth analyses may have underestimated total T cell responses. Reportedly, spike-specific CD8+ and CD4+ T cell responses achieved substantial breadth once vaccination had taken place.

The method was immunoSEQ multiplex PCR; TCRdb's version includes in-frame clones alone and lacks a portion of them. The top ten hold approximately 6% of the sample, which has 150,000 to 200,000 clones, roughly 85% seen once. Worth noting for this clone: Its antigen is unidentified.

CDR3 size: 12 residues. The V end was cut by 1 base, the J end by 5 bases, with 5 bases between. The germline CDR1 and CDR2 sequences are SGHDN and FVKESK. The receptor was isolated from a human donor who had recovered from COVID-19. This chain uses TRBV14 with TRBJ2-5; D gene ambiguous. The sequencing used peripheral blood, collected after recovery from COVID-19. CDR3 DNA sequence: TGTGCCAGCAGCCAAGTACAGGAGACCCAGTACTTC. Its translation: CASSQVQETQYF.